This TCR beta chain was documented in a study of cytomegalovirus exposure and HLA in healthy donors (dated 2017 in TCRdb). Looking at the study overall: An earlier analysis of several hundred of the donors reported roughly 300 Gb of sequence data and 117 million unique TCR beta sequences from about 200 million T cells. Approximately 300 gigabases of sequencing data and tens of millions of unique TCR sequences made up an early release that covered nearly 650 HLA-typed donors. Of the approximately 370 genotyped donors, approximately 80% were placed in the genetic ancestry cluster associated with self-reported Caucasian donors. The aim of the study was to test whether cataloging public T cell receptors could identify signatures of past pathogen exposure. The study profiled the T cell repertoires of more than 500 subjects by immunosequencing and related them to cytomegalovirus serostatus. Besides the first cohort of 666 subjects, a separate validation cohort made up of around 120 different subjects was used. The study combined high-throughput TCR immunosequencing, statistical association of individual TCRs with disease status, and machine learning to predict cytomegalovirus infection status. To study patterns of TCR occurrence, a later analysis re-analyzed previously published TCR beta repertoires from 666 donors and added high-resolution HLA genotyping. Rather than drawing on any new phenotypic data, the later analysis identified candidate immune exposures from TCR beta sequences and the way those sequences occurred across donors. To decide whether each TCR beta V gene segment behaved as functional or pseudogenic, an earlier analysis of 587 of the donors relied on high-throughput TCR beta sequencing. Donor age, sex, ethnicity and CMV serostatus were compiled together with the repertoire data. In a later genetic analysis, genome-wide SNP genotypes for about three fifths of the 666 donors were used, and that subset was treated as a discovery cohort. All discovery cohort repertoires had been generated using a single sequencing platform. HLA typing included class I and class II loci at four-digit resolution. Typing coverage differed by locus: A, B, C, DRB1 and DQB1 were typed in about 620-630 donors, DQA1 in about 510, DPA1 in approximately 600, and DPB1 in around 490. Roughly 5 DR-DQ haplotypes were handled as single units for association and clustering, since linkage in the cohort was strong. On average, roughly 250,000 unique TCR beta nucleotide sequences were sequenced per donor among 398 genotyped donors of the cohort, with about 19% of those sequences being non-productive.

Points on this clone: Its antigen remains undetermined. At one boundary the junction diverges from the germline segment, which might be a read error.

Library preparation used the immunoSEQ multiplex PCR assay. For the multiplex PCR, a mixture combining 60 forward primers for TCR Vbeta segments and 13 reverse primers for TCR Jbeta segments was used. The CDR3 region of rearranged TCR beta genes was amplified from genomic DNA with a multiplex PCR assay. The amplified TCR beta libraries were sequenced on the Illumina HiSeq System as 87-base-pair reads. Regarding the original processing steps: Across the 600 to 700 repertoires, a later analysis counted approximately 75 million unique TCR beta chains, roughly 11 million of which were shared by at least two donors. Raw reads were error-corrected and collapsed into unique sequences by a nearest-neighbor algorithm in which closely related sequences were merged to remove PCR and sequencing errors. To assign V, D and J gene segments, CDR3 sequences were aligned to IMGT reference sequences. For a sequence to be retained, a match of at least six nucleotides to both a V gene segment and a J gene segment was required. A rearrangement was called productive if the CDR3 had no stop codons and remained in frame with V and J, and every other rearrangement was called non-productive. Following IMGT convention, CDR3 was defined as the stretch from the second conserved V-encoded cysteine to the conserved J-encoded phenylalanine. The earlier analysis of about 560 of the donors excluded any sequence lacking an unambiguous match to a single V gene segment. In an earlier analysis of some 590 of the donors, a V segment was called functional when productive rearrangements were above 56.7%, and segregating when the standard deviation between donors exceeded 5%. A statistical classification framework was developed to diagnose cytomegalovirus status using the catalog of TCR beta chain sequences. In a later analysis, V and J genes were assigned by comparing TCR nucleotide sequences against IMGT/GENE-DB human TR gene sequences. The TCRdist pipeline was used in a later analysis to assign CDR3 sequences and most-parsimonious VDJ recombination scenarios. In a later analysis, each TCR beta chain was defined by its CDR3 amino acid sequence together with its V-gene family, and reads without a unique V-gene family were excluded. To address suspected cross-contamination and a sequencing artifact, a later analysis removed 450 to 700 highly shared, low-generation-probability nucleotide sequences. A later analysis calculated a clonal expansion index for each public chain from normalized within-repertoire ranks of inferred template counts. Generation probabilities in a later analysis came from a VDJ recombination model fitted to out-of-frame rearrangements, and those results were checked against IGoR. In a later analysis, hypergeometric tests were used to score TCR-TCR, TCR-HLA and TCR-CMV co-occurrence, with a repertoire-size bias correction applied to TCR pairs. In a later analysis, false discovery rates were estimated by permuting HLA or CMV assignments 20 times. In a later analysis, co-occurring TCRs were grouped using DBSCAN, and TCRdist sequence similarity was added for clustering within HLA-allele-positive subsets. For co-occurrence clustering, repertoires with fewer than 30,000 or more than 120,000 public chains were excluded, along with four or five repertoires with anomalous nucleotide sharing. Not all clones reach the TCRdb copy of this immuneACCESS table, which keeps in-frame sequences only. Checked studies attribute under half of the gap to unresolved V genes and leave the rest unexplained. V and J calls and clone size are copied from that table; D and trimming were computed from the DNA. The sample table records 200,000 or so clones; around four fifths of these occur just once. 3.8% of the sample rests with the top ten.

CDR1 SEHNR and CDR2 FQNEAQ were looked up in the germline V gene (reference sequence). The CDR3 spans 13 residues, from the cysteine through the phenylalanine. The read is trimmed to its CDR3 DNA, 39 bases read in frame from base 1. Points the paper makes about the study in general: HLA typing was unavailable for some donors at each locus, so association tests used only the typed subset. In both the original and validation cohorts, the classifier was reported to diagnose cytomegalovirus status with high specificity and sensitivity. A later analysis reported that several top co-occurrence clusters appeared linked to parvovirus B19, influenza, CMV and Epstein-Barr virus. A later analysis found that HLA-associated TCR beta chains were more clonally expanded and had lower generation probabilities than equally common non-associated chains. The only immune exposure information available for the cohort was CMV serostatus. Linkage disequilibrium might explain the correlated functional status among segregating V segments, but an unknown experimental factor could not be ruled out. When HLA alleles, especially DR and DQ, strongly co-occurred, TCR associations were difficult to assign to individual alleles. Most CMV-associated TCR beta chains appeared to be HLA-restricted in a later analysis, and the HLA associations seemed to be driven largely by CMV exposure. The authors suggested that the approach could potentially be generalized to other disease states and immunological phenotypes. Across donors, most TCR sequences were observed very rarely, whereas some public TCRs were present in many individuals. The study listed 164 TCR beta chains as associated with cytomegalovirus. Because counts were too low, fewer than 20 rarely observed V segments, including chromosome 9 orphons, were excluded from the earlier analysis of 587 of the donors. Broadly in line with IMGT annotations, most TCR beta V segments showed up in productive rearrangements about 87% or about 30% of the time in an earlier analysis of several hundred of the donors. V-gene and J-gene trimming of TCR beta chains was associated with a missense DCLRE1C variant in a later genetic analysis, and the association was replicated in an independent cohort. Some IMGT-functional V segments, including TRBV6-2 and TRBV6-3, could not be distinguished by the 87-base-pair reads and were therefore excluded. A few of the identified cytomegalovirus-associated TCR beta chains were confirmed in vitro to be specific for cytomegalovirus antigens. In this cohort, only TCR beta chains were sequenced, and detectable features were limited by the absence of alpha or paired-chain data. A later analysis found that TCR association rates varied across HLA loci, with DRB1 alleles showing the most associated TCRs and HLA-C alleles the fewest. A later genetic analysis reported fewer N-insertions in productive TCRs among donors in an Asian-associated ancestry cluster than the roughly 700-donor mean. A further reported finding was that TCR beta sequences accurately predicted the HLA-A and HLA-B alleles for most subjects in the first cohort. A cluster of highly shared sequence variants was judged likely to represent a technical artifact of the sequencing pipeline. Specific HLA alleles were associated with 15,000 to 20,000 TCR beta sequences at a false discovery rate of 0.05 in a later analysis. Roughly uniform sequencing depth across donors was assumed in presence/absence analyses, although this assumption may not hold.

The cohort was made up of under 800 healthy bone marrow donors. At the time of sampling, all cohort members were nominally healthy, though unrecorded immune exposures were likely present. The donor tested CMV seronegative and was one of the 352 seronegative cohort members. A peripheral blood sample was provided by each donor, and peripheral blood mononuclear cells were used for TCR beta sequencing. Genomic DNA extraction from the blood cell samples was performed with the Qiagen DNeasy Blood Extraction Kit. The chain is assembled from TRBV7-9 and TRBJ1-5, with the identity of the D gene unclear. The receptor was isolated from a male donor in good health and CMV-seronegative. The sequenced material came from PBMCs. The CDR3: CSSSAGQNQPQHF. The sequenced DNA: TGTTCCAGCAGCGCTGGCCAAAATCAGCCCCAGCATTTT.